This T cell receptor beta chain was captured by sequencing in a study of blood T cell repertoires in COVID-19. Study overall: COVID-19 samples collected from the United States, Italy and Spain covered acute and convalescent phases. The cDNA or gDNA used as material had been derived from T cells, B-cell-depleted T cells, or PBMCs.

Trimming shortened V by 3 bases and J by 7 bases, and 15 bases separated the two germline ends. The germline CDR1 and CDR2 sequences are MNHNS and SASEGT. This CDR3 spans 14 amino acids. In the authors' workflow: Reference gene primer amplification in the assay estimated nucleated cell counts. Assay: immunoSEQ multiplex PCR; the TCRdb copy retains only in-frame clones and omits some. The V and J calls and clone size were taken over from that table, and D and trimming were inferred from the DNA. The table records around 26,000 clones, almost 95% of them present only once. Sequencing input: peripheral blood. The chain couples TRBV6-1 to TRBJ1-2, with D tentatively TRBD1 (5 bases). The receptor was isolated from a human donor in a cohort sampled during active COVID-19. CDR3 DNA: TGTGCCAGCAGTGATATACAGGTGCTAAGTGGCTACACCTTC. Translated: CASSDIQVLSGYTF.